Listed here is a single T cell receptor (beta chain). Antigen unknown. Using immunoSEQ multiplex PCR, the repertoire was profiled, and TCRdb retains in-frame clones only, with some absent. Among about 14,000 clones listed, roughly 70% were seen once. This sample was included in a study of neoadjuvant anti-PD-1 for oral cavity cancer. The wider study: Patients without progression got a fourth dose around day 43.

The V end lost 5 bases, the J end lost 6 bases, and 9 bases lay between the germline ends. The CDR3 totals 11 residues. From germline, CDR1 is SGHRS and CDR2 YFSETQ. General study results and limits: PBMC Gini-index clonality exceeded responders' in non-responders post-nivolumab.

The sample here was PBMCs, taken before nivolumab (anti-PD-1) treatment. This chain links TRBV5-1 with TRBJ2-7; maybe TRBD2 (5 bases). The sequence came from a person aged 40-85 years with oral cavity squamous cell carcinoma. The CDR3 spells CASRLGREQYF. In nucleotides, the CDR3 is TGCGCCAGCAGACTAGGGCGCGAGCAGTACTTC.